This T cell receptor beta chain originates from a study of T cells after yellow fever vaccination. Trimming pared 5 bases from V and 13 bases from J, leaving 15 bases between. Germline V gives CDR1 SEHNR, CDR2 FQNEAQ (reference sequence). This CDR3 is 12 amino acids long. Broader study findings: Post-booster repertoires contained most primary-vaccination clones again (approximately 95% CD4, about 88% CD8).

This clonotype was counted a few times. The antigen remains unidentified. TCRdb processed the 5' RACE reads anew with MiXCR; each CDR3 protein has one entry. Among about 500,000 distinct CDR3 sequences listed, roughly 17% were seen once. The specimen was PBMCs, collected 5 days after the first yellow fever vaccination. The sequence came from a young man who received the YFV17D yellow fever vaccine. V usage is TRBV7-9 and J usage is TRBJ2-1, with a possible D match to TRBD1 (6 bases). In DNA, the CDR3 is TGTGCCAGCAGCCCGACACCGGACAGCCAGTTCTTC. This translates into CASSPTPDSQFF.